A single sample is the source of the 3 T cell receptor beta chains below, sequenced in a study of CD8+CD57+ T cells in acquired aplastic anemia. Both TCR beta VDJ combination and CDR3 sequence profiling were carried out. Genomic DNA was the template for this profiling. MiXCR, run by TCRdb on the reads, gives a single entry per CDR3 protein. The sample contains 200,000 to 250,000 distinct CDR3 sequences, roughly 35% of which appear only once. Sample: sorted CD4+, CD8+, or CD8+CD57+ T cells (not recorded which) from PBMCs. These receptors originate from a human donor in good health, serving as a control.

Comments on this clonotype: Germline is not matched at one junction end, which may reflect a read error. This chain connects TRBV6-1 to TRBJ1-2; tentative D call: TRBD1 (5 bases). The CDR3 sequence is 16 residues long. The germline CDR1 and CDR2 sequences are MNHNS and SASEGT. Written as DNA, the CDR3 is TGTGCCAGCAGTGAATGGGTGGGGGTCGCACACCTCCAAGTTGCCTTC. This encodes CASSEWVGVAHLQVAF.

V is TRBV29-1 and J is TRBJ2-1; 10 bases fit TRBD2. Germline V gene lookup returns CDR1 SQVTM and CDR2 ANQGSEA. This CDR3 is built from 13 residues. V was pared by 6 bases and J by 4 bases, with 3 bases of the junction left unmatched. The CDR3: CSVGLAVYNEQFF. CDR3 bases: TGCAGCGTAGGACTAGCGGTTTACAATGAGCAGTTCTTC.

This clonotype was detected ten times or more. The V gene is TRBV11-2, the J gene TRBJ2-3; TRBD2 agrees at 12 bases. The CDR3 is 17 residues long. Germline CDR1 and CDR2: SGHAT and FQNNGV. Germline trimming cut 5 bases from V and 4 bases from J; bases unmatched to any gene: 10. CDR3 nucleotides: TGTGCCAGCAGCCAGAGGGCTAGCGGGGGGGGCTCAGATACGCAGTATTTT. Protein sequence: CASSQRASGGGSDTQYF.